The 6 T cell receptor beta chains below come from one sample, sequenced in a study of blood T cell repertoires in COVID-19. Data came from immunoSEQ multiplex PCR; TCRdb stores just in-frame clones and leaves some out. The sample contains fewer than 250,000 clones, less than 90% of which appear only once. The sequenced sample was peripheral blood. These receptor sequences come from a man aged 25 to 40 with acute or convalescent COVID-19.

The chain joins TRBV5-1 to TRBJ2-5, with 7 nucleotides matching TRBD1. Germline loops: CDR1 SGHRS, CDR2 YFSETQ. J gave up 2 bases and V 0 bases, and 1 base lay outside the gene matches. This CDR3 is built from 14 residues. CDR3 region: CASSLDRGQETQYF. In DNA, the CDR3 is TGCGCCAGCAGCTTGGACAGGGGTCAAGAGACCCAGTACTTC. The whole variable domain, remainder taken from reference TRBV5-1 and TRBJ2-5, is KAGVTQTPRYLIKTRGQQVTLSCSPISGHRSVSWYQQTPGQGLQFLFEYFSETQRNKGNFPGRFSGRQFSNSRSEMNVSTLELGDSALYLCASSLDRGQETQYFGPGTRLLVL.

This clone showed up just a few times. The chain uses TRBV6-4 and TRBJ1-1, with TRBD1 matching over 7 bases. Germline V gene data show CDR1 as MRHNA and CDR2 as SNTAGT. V was clipped by 6 bases and J by 3 bases; unmatched bases: 13. This CDR3 contains 16 residues. DNA for the CDR3: TGTGCCAGCAGATTAACCTACAGGGGTCGGGACACTGAAGCTTTCTTT. It codes for CASRLTYRGRDTEAFF.

The chain couples TRBV7-9 to TRBJ1-2, with 9 bases aligning to TRBD1. Looked up from germline, CDR1 is SEHNR and CDR2 is FQNEAQ (reference sequence). J was trimmed by 4 bases and V by 5 bases; bases with no gene match: 5. This CDR3 has 14 residues. The CDR3 region is CASSRDRAFYGYTF. The CDR3 DNA is TGTGCCAGCAGCCGGGACAGGGCGTTCTATGGCTACACCTTC.

This clone was seen once. This sample includes further DNA sequences coding for the same CDR3. The chain links TRBV28 to TRBJ2-7; D perhaps matches TRBD1 (5 bases). The germline V gene has CDR1 MDHEN and CDR2 SYDVKM. V lost 3 bases, J lost 4 bases, and 7 bases lay in between. The length of the CDR3 is 12 residues. CDR3 in DNA: TGTGCCAGCAGTTTTGGGGCATACGAGCAGTACTTC. It specifies CASSFGAYEQYF. Combining the CDR3 with reference TRBV28 and TRBJ2-7 gives the whole variable domain DVKVTQSSRYLVKRTGEKVFLECVQDMDHENMFWYRQDPGLGLRLIYFSYDVKMKEKGDIPEGYSVSREKKERFSLILESASTNQTSMYLCASSFGAYEQYFGPGTRLTVT.

In its sample, this clone was seen a few times. The chain employs TRBV2 and TRBJ1-3; unclear D gene. Trimming shortened V by 6 bases and J by 0 bases, and 9 bases separated the two germline ends. CDR1 and CDR2 from the germline V gene are SNHLY and FYNNEI. The CDR3 is 14 residues long. The CDR3 spells CASRITSSGNTIYF. The CDR3 DNA is TGTGCCAGCAGGATAACTTCCTCTGGAAACACCATATATTTT.

The chain combines TRBV11-3 with TRBJ2-1, with D perhaps matching TRBD2 (6 bases). Trimming shortened V by 5 bases and J by 0 bases, and 14 bases separated the two germline ends. Germline CDR1 is SGHNT and CDR2 is YENEEA. CDR3 length: 16 amino acids. CDR3 nucleotides: TGTGCCAGCAGCGGGGGGACCCTGAGCTCCTACAATGAGCAGTTCTTC. Residues: CASSGGTLSSYNEQFF.